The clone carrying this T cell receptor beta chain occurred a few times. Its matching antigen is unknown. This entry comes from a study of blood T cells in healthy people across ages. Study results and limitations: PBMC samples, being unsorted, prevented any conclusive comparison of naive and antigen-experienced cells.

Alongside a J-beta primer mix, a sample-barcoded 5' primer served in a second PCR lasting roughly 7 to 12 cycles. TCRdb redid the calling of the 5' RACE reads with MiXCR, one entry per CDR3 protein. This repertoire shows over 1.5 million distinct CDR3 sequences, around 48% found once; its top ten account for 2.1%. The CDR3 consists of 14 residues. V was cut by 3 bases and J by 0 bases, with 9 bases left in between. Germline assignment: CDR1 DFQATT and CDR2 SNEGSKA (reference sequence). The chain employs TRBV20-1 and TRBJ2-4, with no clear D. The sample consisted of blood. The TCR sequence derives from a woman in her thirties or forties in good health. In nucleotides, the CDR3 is TGCAGTGCTAGCGGAAGCCTAGCCAAAAACATTCAGTACTTC. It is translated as CSASGSLAKNIQYF.